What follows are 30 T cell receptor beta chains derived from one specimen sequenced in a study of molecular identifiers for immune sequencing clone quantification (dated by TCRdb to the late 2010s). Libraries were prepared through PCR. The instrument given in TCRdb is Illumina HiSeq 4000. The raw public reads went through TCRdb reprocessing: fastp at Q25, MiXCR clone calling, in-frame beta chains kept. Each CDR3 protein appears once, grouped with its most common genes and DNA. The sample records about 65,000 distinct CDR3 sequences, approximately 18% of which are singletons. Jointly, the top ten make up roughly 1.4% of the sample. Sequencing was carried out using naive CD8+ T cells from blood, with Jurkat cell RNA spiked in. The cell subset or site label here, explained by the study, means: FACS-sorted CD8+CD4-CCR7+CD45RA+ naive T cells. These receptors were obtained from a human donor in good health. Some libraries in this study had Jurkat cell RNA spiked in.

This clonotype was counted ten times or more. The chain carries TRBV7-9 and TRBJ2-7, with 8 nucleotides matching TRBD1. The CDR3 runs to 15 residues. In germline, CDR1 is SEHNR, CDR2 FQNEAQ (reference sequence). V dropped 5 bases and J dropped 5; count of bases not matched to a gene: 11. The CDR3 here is CASSTPSGGFHEQYF. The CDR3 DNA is TGTGCCAGCAGCACACCCTCAGGGGGCTTCCACGAGCAGTACTTC. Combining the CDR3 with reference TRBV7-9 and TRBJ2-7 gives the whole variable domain DTGVSQNPRHKITKRGQNVTFRCDPISEHNRLYWYRQTLGQGPEFLTYFQNEAQLEKSRLLSDRFSAERPKGSFSTLEIQRTEQGDSAMYLCASSTPSGGFHEQYFGPGTRLTVT.

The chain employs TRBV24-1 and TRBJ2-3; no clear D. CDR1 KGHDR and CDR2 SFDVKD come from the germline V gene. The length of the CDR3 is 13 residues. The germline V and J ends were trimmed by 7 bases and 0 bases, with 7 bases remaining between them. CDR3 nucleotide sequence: TGTGCCACCAGCCTCGTTAGCACAGATACGCAGTATTTT. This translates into CATSLVSTDTQYF.

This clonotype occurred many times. CDR3 bases: TGTGCCAGCAGTGTAAATCAGGAGCAAGAGACCCAGTACTTC. Its protein is CASSVNQEQETQYF. This chain uses TRBV2 with TRBJ2-5; D call uncertain. CDR1 and CDR2 (germline): SNHLY, FYNNEI. V lost 4 bases and J lost 2, with 11 bases in between. This CDR3 has 14 residues. Variable domain in full (rest from reference TRBV2 and TRBJ2-5): EPEVTQTPSHQVTQMGQEVILRCVPISNHLYFYWYRQILGQKVEFLVSFYNNEISEKSEIFDDQFSVERPDGSNFTLKIRSTKLEDSAMYFCASSVNQEQETQYFGPGTRLLVL.

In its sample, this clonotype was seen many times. The CDR3 sequence: CASSLVLAGVSETQYF. As DNA, the CDR3 is TGTGCCAGCAGCTTAGTTCTAGCGGGAGTCTCGGAGACCCAGTACTTC. V gene TRBV7-6 combines with J gene TRBJ2-5, with 10 positions matching TRBD2. The CDR3 covers 16 residues. V shed 1 base, J shed 5 bases, and the junction held 7 bases outside the gene matches. Germline-derived CDR1 and CDR2 are SGHVS and FNYEAQ.

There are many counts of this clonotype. CDR3 protein: CASRFTSGSSVGETQYF. DNA of the CDR3: TGTGCAAGTCGCTTTACTAGCGGGAGTTCGGTCGGAGAGACCCAGTACTTC. The V and J genes are TRBV12-2 and TRBJ2-5; the table gives TRBD2 as D, unverified against the DNA. TRBV12-2 counts as a pseudogene. This CDR3 is built from 17 residues.

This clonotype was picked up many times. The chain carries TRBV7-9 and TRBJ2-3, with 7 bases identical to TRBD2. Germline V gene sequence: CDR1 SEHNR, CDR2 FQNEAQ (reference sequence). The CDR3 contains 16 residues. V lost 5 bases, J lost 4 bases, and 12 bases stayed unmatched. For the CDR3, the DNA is TGTGCCAGCAGCCAGATATCAGCGGGGATCGCAGATACGCAGTATTTT. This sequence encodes CASSQISAGIADTQYF.

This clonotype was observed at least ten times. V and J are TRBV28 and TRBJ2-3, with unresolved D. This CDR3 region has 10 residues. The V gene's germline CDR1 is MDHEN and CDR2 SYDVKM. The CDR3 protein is CATGSPTQYF. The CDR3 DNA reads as TGTGCAACTGGATCCCCTACGCAGTATTTT.

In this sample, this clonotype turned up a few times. The CDR3 DNA sequence: TGTGCCACCGGGGGAGTCATGAACACTGAAGCTTTCTTT. It codes for CATGGVMNTEAFF. V is TRBV6-6 and J is TRBJ1-1; possibly TRBD1 for D (5 bases). Between the trimmed V and J ends, which lost 10 bases and 0 bases, there was a span of 12 bases. Germline CDR1 is MNHNY and CDR2 is SVGAGI (reference sequence). The CDR3 runs 13 residues.

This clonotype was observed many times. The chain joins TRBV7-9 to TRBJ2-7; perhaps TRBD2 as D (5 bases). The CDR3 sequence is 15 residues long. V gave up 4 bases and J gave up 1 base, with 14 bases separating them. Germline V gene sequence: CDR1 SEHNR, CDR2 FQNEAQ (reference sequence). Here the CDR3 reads CASSYPGGSSYEQYF. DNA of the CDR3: TGTGCCAGCAGCTACCCCGGAGGCTCGTCCTACGAGCAGTACTTC.

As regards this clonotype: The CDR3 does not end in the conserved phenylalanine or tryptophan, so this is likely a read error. The chain's CDR3 is CASSQEPGPGYEQYL. The CDR3 region has the DNA TGTGCCAGCAGCCAAGAACCGGGACCCGGATACGAGCAGTACCTC. The rearrangement links TRBV4-1 to TRBJ2-7; possibly TRBD1 or TRBD2 for D (5 bases each). CDR3 length: 15 residues. Germline V gives CDR1 MGHRA, CDR2 YSYEKL.

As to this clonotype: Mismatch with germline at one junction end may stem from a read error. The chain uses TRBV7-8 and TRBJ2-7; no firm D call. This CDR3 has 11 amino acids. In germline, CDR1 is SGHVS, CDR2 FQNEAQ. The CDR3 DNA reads TGTGCCAGCAGCGACGGCCCAGCCCTTTTTTTC. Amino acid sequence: CASSDGPALFF.

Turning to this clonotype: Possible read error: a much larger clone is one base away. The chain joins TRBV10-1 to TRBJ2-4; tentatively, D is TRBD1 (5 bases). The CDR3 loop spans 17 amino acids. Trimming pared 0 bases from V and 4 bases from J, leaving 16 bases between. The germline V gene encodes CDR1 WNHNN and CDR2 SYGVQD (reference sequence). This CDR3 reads CASSESRAGNLKNIQYF. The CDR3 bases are TGCGCCAGCAGTGAGTCGAGAGCAGGGAACCTTAAAAACATTCAGTACTTC.

In DNA, the CDR3 is TGTGCCAGCAGACCGGGACAGGGGGTTTTACAAGGCACTGAAGCTTTCTTT. Translating it yields CASRPGQGVLQGTEAFF. This chain connects TRBV11-2 to TRBJ1-1; TRBD1 matches at 11 bases. Per the germline V gene, CDR1 is SGHAT and CDR2 is FQNNGV. The J segment lost 4 bases and the V segment lost 6 bases, leaving 13 bases of the junction unmatched. The CDR3 has 17 residues.

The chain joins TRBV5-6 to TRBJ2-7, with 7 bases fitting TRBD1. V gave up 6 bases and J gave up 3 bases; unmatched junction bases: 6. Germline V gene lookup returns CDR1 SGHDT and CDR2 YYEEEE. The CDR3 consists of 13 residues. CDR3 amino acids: CASTDRENYEQYF. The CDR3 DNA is TGTGCCAGCACCGACAGGGAAAACTACGAGCAGTACTTC.

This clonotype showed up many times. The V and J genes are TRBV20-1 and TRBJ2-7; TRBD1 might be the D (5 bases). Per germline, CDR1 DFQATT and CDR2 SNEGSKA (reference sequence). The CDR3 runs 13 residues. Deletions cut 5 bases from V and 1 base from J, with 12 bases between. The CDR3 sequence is CSASRVPSYEQYF. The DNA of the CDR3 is TGCAGTGCTTCCAGGGTCCCTTCCTACGAGCAGTACTTC.

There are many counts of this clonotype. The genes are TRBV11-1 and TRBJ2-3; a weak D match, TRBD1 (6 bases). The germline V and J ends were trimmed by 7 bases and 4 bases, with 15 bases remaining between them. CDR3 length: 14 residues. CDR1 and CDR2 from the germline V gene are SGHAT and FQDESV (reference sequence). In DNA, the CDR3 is TGTGCCAGCACCCTACAGGGAGAGGCAGATACGCAGTATTTT. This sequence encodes CASTLQGEADTQYF.

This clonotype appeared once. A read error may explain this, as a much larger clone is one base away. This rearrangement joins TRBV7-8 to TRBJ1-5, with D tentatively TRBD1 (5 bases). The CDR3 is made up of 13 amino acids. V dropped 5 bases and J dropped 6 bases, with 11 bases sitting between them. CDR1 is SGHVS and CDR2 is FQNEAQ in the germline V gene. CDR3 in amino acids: CASSGGVSQPQHF. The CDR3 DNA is TGTGCCAGCAGCGGGGGGGTTAGTCAGCCCCAGCATTTT.

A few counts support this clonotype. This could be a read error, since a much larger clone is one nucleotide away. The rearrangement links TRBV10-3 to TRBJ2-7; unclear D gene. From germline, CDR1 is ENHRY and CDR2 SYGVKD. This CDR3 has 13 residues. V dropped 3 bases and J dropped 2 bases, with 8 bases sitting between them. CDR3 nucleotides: TGTGCCATCAGTGAAGCCAGAACCTACGAGCAGTACTTC. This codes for CAISEARTYEQYF.

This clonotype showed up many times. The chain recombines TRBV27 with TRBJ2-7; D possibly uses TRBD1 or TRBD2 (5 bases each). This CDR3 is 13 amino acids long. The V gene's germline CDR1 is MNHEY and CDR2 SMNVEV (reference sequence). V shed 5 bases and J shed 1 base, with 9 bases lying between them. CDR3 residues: CASSVGVSYEQYF. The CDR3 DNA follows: TGTGCCAGCAGTGTGGGGGTTTCCTACGAGCAGTACTTC.

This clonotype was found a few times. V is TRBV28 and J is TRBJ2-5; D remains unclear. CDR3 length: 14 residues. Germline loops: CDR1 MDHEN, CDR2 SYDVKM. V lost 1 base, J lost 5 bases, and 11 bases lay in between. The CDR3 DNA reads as TGTGCCAGCAGTTTATTCAAGGTTGCGGAGACCCAGTACTTC. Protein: CASSLFKVAETQYF.

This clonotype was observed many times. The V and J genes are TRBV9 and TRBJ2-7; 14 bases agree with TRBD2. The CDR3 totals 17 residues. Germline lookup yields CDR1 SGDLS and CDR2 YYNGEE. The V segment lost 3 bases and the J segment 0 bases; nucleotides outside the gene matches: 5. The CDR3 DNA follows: TGTGCCAGCAGCGCCGGGACTAGCGGGAGAGACTCCTACGAGCAGTACTTC. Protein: CASSAGTSGRDSYEQYF. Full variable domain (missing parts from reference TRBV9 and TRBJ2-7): DSGVTQTPKHLITATGQRVTLRCSPRSGDLSVYWYQQSLDQGLQFLIQYYNGEERAKGNILERFSAQQFPDLHSELNLSSLELGDSALYFCASSAGTSGRDSYEQYFGPGTRLTVT.

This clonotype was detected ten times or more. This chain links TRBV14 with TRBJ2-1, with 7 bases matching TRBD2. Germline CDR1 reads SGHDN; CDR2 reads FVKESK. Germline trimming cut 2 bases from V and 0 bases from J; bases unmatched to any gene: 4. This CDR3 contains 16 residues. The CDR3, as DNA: TGTGCCAGCAGCCAACTAGCGGAAGCCTCCTACAATGAGCAGTTCTTC. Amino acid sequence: CASSQLAEASYNEQFF.

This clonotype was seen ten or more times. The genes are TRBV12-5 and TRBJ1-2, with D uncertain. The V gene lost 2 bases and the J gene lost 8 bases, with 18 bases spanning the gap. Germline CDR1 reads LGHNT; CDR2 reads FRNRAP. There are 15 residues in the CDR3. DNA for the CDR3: TGTGCTAGTGGTTTGCCGGAGGACCCAAAGGAAGGCTACACCTTC. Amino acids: CASGLPEDPKEGYTF.

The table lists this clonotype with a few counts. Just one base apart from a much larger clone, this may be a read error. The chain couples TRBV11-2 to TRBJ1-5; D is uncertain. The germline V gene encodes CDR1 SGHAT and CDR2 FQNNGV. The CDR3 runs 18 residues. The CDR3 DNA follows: TGTGCCAGCGGCTTAGACCGGTACGGCCCCGGGAGCAATCAGCCCCAGCATTTT. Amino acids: CASGLDRYGPGSNQPQHF.

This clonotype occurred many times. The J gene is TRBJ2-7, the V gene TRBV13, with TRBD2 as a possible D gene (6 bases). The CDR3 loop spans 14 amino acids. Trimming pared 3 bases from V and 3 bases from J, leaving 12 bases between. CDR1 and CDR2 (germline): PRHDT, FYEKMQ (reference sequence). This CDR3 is CASSFLAESYEQYF. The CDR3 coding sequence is TGTGCCAGCAGCTTTTTAGCGGAGAGCTACGAGCAGTACTTC.

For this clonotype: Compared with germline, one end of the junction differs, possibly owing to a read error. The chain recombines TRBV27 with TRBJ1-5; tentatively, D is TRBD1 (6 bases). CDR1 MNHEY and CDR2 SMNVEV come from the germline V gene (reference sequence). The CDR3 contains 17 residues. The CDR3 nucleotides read TGTGCCAGCAGGTTATTGGCAGGGGTGGGGGTTAATGCGCCCCAACATTTT. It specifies CASRLLAGVGVNAPQHF.

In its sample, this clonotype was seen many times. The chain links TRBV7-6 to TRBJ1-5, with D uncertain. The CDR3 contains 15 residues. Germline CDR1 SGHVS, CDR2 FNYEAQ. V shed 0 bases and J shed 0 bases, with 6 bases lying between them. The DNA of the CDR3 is TGTGCCAGCAGCTTAGCAATGGGTAGCAATCAGCCCCAGCATTTT. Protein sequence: CASSLAMGSNQPQHF.

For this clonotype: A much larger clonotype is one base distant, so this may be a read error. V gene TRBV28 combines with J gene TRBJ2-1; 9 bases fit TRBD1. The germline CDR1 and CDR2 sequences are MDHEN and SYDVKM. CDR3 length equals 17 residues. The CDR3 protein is CASSLIFSRQGGNQQFF. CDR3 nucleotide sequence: TGTGCCAGCAGTTTAATTTTTTCCCGACAGGGGGGCAATCAGCAGTTCTTC.

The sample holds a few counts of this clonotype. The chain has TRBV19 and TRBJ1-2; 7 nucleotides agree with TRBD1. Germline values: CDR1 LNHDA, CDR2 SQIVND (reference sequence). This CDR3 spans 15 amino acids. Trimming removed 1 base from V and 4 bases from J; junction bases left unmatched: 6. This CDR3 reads CASSIALGTVYGYTF. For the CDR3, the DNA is TGTGCCAGTAGTATAGCCCTAGGGACAGTCTATGGCTACACCTTC.

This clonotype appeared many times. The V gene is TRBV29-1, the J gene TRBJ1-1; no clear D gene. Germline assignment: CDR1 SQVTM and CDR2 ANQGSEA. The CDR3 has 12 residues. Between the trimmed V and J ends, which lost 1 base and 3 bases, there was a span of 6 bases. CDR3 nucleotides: TGCAGCGTTGAAGTTTATGACACTGAAGCTTTCTTT. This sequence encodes CSVEVYDTEAFF.